This is a list of T cell receptor beta chains from one sample in a study of T cell repertoires in cytomegalovirus infection. TCRdb called the reads again in MiXCR, with one record for every CDR3 protein. The sample holds tens of thousands of distinct CDR3 sequences, 3.7% seen once. Material: PBMCs. The receptors originated from a human donor in good health (CMV status not recorded). Some clones in this sample may be carry-over from other donors' samples. Both conserved end residues are part of each CDR3. D genes are given only for firm matches. Size tells how often a clone was seen, or its class if it is expanded.

v_gene	d_gene	j_gene	abundance	CDR3aa	CDR3nt
TRBV7-2	TRBD1	TRBJ1-6	many	CASSFRGQGNSPLHF	TGTGCCAGCAGCTTTCGAGGACAGGGGAATTCACCCCTCCACTTT
TRBV4-3	TRBD1	TRBJ1-6	many	CASSWGTGNSPLHF	TGCGCCAGCAGCTGGGGGACAGGGAATTCACCCCTCCACTTT
TRBV6-5	NA	TRBJ1-6	many	CASSYSRQFNSPLHF	TGTGCCAGCAGTTACTCAAGGCAGTTCAATTCACCCCTCCACTTT
TRBV7-9	NA	TRBJ2-1	many	CASSLGQARPYNEQFF	TGTGCCAGCAGCTTAGGACAGGCCCGACCTTACAATGAGCAGTTCTTC
TRBV5-5	NA	TRBJ1-4	many	CVSSSRASTNEKLFF	TGTGTCAGCAGCTCCCGAGCCTCAACTAATGAAAAACTGTTTTTT
TRBV7-3	TRBD1	TRBJ1-6	many	CASSLTGDGSPLHF	TGTGCCAGCAGTCTTACAGGGGACGGTTCACCCCTCCACTTT
TRBV7-9	NA	TRBJ1-1	many	CASSLGFPPKSAEAFF	TGTGCCAGCAGCTTAGGATTCCCGCCAAAGTCAGCTGAAGCTTTCTTT
TRBV12-3/TRBV12-4	NA	TRBJ2-5	many	CASRGGPQETQYF	TGTGCCAGCAGGGGGGGACCCCAAGAGACCCAGTACTTC
TRBV12-3/TRBV12-4	TRBD1	TRBJ1-1	many	CASITGGSTEAFF	TGTGCCAGCATCACAGGGGGGAGCACTGAAGCTTTCTTT
TRBV20-1	NA	TRBJ2-1	many	CSARDPFRGVSSNEQFF	TGCAGTGCTAGAGATCCATTCAGGGGGGTATCCAGCAATGAGCAGTTCTTC
TRBV20-1	NA	TRBJ2-7	many	CSVPDRLYEQYF	TGCAGTGTTCCGGACAGATTATACGAGCAGTACTTC
TRBV7-2	NA	TRBJ2-5	many	CASSSRRGGMQGPGGTQYF	TGTGCCAGCAGCTCCAGACGTGGCGGAATGCAGGGCCCTGGTGGGACCCAGTACTTC
TRBV6-6	NA	TRBJ1-1	many	CASSFVLPLFPNTEAFF	TGTGCCAGCAGTTTCGTCCTCCCCCTCTTCCCGAACACTGAAGCTTTCTTT
TRBV11-2	NA	TRBJ1-2	many	CASSSTRQYGYTF	TGTGCCAGCAGCTCCACCAGACAGTATGGCTACACCTTC
TRBV5-5	TRBD1	TRBJ1-1	many	CASSLEDRGHTEAFF	TGTGCCAGCAGCTTGGAGGACAGGGGGCATACCGAAGCTTTCTTT
TRBV28	NA	TRBJ1-3	many	CASSLGGWDSGNTIYF	TGTGCCAGCAGTTTGGGAGGCTGGGATTCTGGAAACACCATATATTTT
TRBV27	NA	TRBJ2-1	many	CASLGDNEQFF	TGTGCCTCCCTGGGGGACAATGAGCAGTTCTTC